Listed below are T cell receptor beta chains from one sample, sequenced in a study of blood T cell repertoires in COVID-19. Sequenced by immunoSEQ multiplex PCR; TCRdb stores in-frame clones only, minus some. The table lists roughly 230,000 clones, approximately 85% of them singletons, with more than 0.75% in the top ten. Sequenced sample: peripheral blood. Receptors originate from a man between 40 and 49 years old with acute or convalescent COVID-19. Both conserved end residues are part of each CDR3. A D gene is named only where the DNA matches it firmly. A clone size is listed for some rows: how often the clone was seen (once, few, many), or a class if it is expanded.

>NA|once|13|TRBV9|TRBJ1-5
TGTGCCAGCAGCGTCGGGGGAATGCAGCCCCAGCATTTT
CASSVGGMQPQHF
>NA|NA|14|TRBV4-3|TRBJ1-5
TGCGCCAGCAGCCAAGTCAGGGGCAATCAGCCCCAGCATTTT
CASSQVRGNQPQHF
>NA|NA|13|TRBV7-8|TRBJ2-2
TGTGCCAGCGGGCAAACGAACACCGGGGAGCTGTTTTTT
CASGQTNTGELFF
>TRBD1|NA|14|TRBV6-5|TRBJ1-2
TGTGCCAGCAGCCAGGGGGCACGTAACTATGGCTACACCTTC
CASSQGARNYGYTF
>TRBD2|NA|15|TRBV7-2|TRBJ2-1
TGTGCCAGCAGCCTTAGCGGGGGGAAGTCCAATGAGCAGTTCTTC
CASSLSGGKSNEQFF
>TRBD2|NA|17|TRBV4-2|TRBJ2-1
TGTGCCAGCAGCCAAGCGGTTGGCCTAGCGGTATACAATGAGCAGTTCTTC
CASSQAVGLAVYNEQFF
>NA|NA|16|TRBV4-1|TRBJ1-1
TGCGCCAGCAGCCACCGATATGGGGGAGGAAACACTGAAGCTTTCTTT
CASSHRYGGGNTEAFF
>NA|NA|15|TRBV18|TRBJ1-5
TGTGCCAGCTCACCGGACAGCCGGCGGAATCAGCCCCAGCATTTT
CASSPDSRRNQPQHF
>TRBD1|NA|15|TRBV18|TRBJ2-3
TGTGCCAGCCGACCCGGGACAGCCTCCACAGATACGCAGTATTTT
CASRPGTASTDTQYF
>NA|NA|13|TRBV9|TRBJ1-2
TGTGCCAGCCGTTCCGGGACAAGATATGGCTACACCTTC
CASRSGTRYGYTF
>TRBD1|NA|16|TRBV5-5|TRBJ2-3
TGTGCCAGCAGCCCGCGACAGGGGACAACCACAGATACGCAGTATTTT
CASSPRQGTTTDTQYF
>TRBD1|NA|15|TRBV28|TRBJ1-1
TGTGCCAGCACGCCCATCGGACAGGGGAACACTGAAGCTTTCTTT
CASTPIGQGNTEAFF
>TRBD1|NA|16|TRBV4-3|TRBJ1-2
TGCGCCAGCAGCCAAGAGATCGGGACAGCTAACTATGGCTACACCTTC
CASSQEIGTANYGYTF
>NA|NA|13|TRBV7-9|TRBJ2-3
TGTGCCAGCAGCTTCTCTAGCCCAGATACGCAGTATTTT
CASSFSSPDTQYF
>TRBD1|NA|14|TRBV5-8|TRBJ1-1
TGTGCCAGCAGCTTGTATGACAGGGTCGGTGAAGCTTTCTTT
CASSLYDRVGEAFF
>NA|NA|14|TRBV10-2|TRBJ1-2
TGCGCCAGCAGTAATAGGGAGGGGGGGAATGGCTACACCTTC
CASSNREGGNGYTF
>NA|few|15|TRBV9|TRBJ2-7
TGTGCCAGCAGCGTAGAGTCAGGCAGGTTTTACGAGCAGTACTTC
CASSVESGRFYEQYF
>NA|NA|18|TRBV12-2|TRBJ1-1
TGTGCAACCCGGTGCGGGACAGGGGGCATTGGGGTGAACACTGAAGCTTTCTTT
CATRCGTGGIGVNTEAFF
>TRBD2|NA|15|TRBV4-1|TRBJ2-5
TGCGCCAGCAGCCATGGACTAGCGGGGTGGGAGACCCAGTACTTC
CASSHGLAGWETQYF
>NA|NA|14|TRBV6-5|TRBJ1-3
TGTGCCAGCACCCACAGGGCCTCTGGAAACACCATATATTTT
CASTHRASGNTIYF
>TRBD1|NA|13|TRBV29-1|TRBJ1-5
TGCAGACAGGACAGGGGGAAGTATCAGCCCCAGCATTTT
CRQDRGKYQPQHF
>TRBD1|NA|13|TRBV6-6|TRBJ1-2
TGTGCCAGCAGGTTCACTCCGGGACAGGCCGACACCTTC
CASRFTPGQADTF
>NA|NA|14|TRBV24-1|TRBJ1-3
TGTGCCACCGGGGACTCGAGCTCTGGAAACACCATATATTTT
CATGDSSSGNTIYF
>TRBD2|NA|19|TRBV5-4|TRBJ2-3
TGTGCCAGCAGCTACGGACTAGCGGGGGGCGGCGTGGGGGGGGATACGCAGTATTTT
CASSYGLAGGGVGGDTQYF
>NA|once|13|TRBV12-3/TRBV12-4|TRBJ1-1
TGTGCCAGCGTACAGGACCAGAACACTGAAGCTTTCTTT
CASVQDQNTEAFF
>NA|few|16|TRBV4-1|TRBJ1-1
TGCGCCAGCAGCCAAGAGCCTTACAGCCGAGACACTGAAGCTTTCTTT
CASSQEPYSRDTEAFF
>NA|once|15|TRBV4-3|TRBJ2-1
TGCGCCAGCAGCCAAGAAATGAAGGGGGTTGGTGAGCAGTTCTTC
CASSQEMKGVGEQFF
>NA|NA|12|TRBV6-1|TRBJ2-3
TGTGCCAGCAGTGATCGAGAGGCAGGGAAGTATTTT
CASSDREAGKYF
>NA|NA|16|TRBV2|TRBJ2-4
TGTGCCAGCAGCGCCGATACGGCCGGGGCCAAAAACATTCAGTACTTC
CASSADTAGAKNIQYF
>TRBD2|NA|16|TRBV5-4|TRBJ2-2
TGTGCCAGCAGATCAAATAGCGGGGCCGGGGACGGGGAGCTGTTTTTT
CASRSNSGAGDGELFF
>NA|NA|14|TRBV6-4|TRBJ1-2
TGTGCCAGCAGTGTGGACACCCGTTCGGGTGGCTACACCTTC
CASSVDTRSGGYTF
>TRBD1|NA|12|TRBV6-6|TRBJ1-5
TGTGCCAGCAGCAGGGGGCGAGAGCCCCAGCATTTT
CASSRGREPQHF
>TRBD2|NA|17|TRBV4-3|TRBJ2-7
TGCGCCAGCAGCCAAGAACGTAGCGGGGGGGCCATGAACGAGCAGTACTTC
CASSQERSGGAMNEQYF
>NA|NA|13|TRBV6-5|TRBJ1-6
TGTGCCAGCAACGACAGACTTGATTCACCCCTCCACTTT
CASNDRLDSPLHF
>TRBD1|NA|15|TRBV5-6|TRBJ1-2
TGTGCCAGCAGCGGATACAGGGGGCCGGACTATGGCTACACCTTC
CASSGYRGPDYGYTF
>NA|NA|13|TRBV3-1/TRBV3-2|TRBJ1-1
TGTGCCAGCAGGGGGACTCTTCTTTCTGAAGCTTTCTTT
CASRGTLLSEAFF
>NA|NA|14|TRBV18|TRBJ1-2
TGTGCCAGCTCACCACTTCAGGGTAACTATGGCTACACCTTC
CASSPLQGNYGYTF
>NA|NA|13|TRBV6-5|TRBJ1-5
TGTGCCAGCAGGGGAACGGACAAAGGGCCCCAGCATTTT
CASRGTDKGPQHF